The 21 T cell receptor beta chains in this list originate from one sample, sequenced in a study of identical twins. TCRdb passed the 5' RACE reads through MiXCR, listing each CDR3 protein once. The table has 550,000 to 800,000 distinct CDR3 sequences, just over 7% seen once; the top ten hold less than 2%. The sample was also linked to a second study, of yellow fever vaccine responses in identical twins.

Material for sequencing was PBMCs. The receptors come from a woman in her late teens or twenties in good health.

A few counts support this clonotype. This chain links TRBV10-3 with TRBJ2-3; D is undetermined. Trimming removed 2 bases at V and 2 bases at J, with 8 bases between. Germline-derived CDR1 and CDR2 are ENHRY and SYGVKD. The CDR3 is 14 residues long. CDR3 region: CAISETFPTDTQYF. The CDR3 nucleotides read TGTGCCATCAGTGAGACTTTCCCCACAGATACGCAGTATTTT.

This clonotype was found a few times. The chain links TRBV29-1 to TRBJ2-2, with D perhaps assigned TRBD1 or TRBD2 (5 bases each). V lost 0 bases to trimming and J lost 2 bases, with 13 bases between them. Germline V gene data show CDR1 as SQVTM and CDR2 as ANQGSEA. The length of the CDR3 is 16 residues. The CDR3 DNA reads TGCAGCGTTGAAGAACGGGGCAGGGCCAACACCGGGGAGCTGTTTTTT. Amino acids: CSVEERGRANTGELFF.

V gene TRBV5-1 combines with J gene TRBJ2-1; 10 bases are a match to TRBD2. Germline CDR1 SGHRS, CDR2 YFSETQ. CDR3 length equals 17 residues. J gave up 2 bases and V 0 bases, and 5 bases lay outside the gene matches. This CDR3 reads CASSLGTTSGPYNEQFF. The DNA of the CDR3 is TGCGCCAGCAGCTTGGGAACGACTAGCGGGCCCTACAATGAGCAGTTCTTC.

The chain carries TRBV7-9 and TRBJ2-1, with 7 nucleotides matching TRBD1. V lost 5 bases, J lost 0 bases, and 4 bases stayed unmatched. Germline V gene sequence: CDR1 SEHNR, CDR2 FQNEAQ (reference sequence). The CDR3 length is 15 residues. The CDR3 is CASSAPGGSYNEQFF. The DNA of the CDR3 is TGTGCCAGCAGCGCCCCAGGGGGCTCCTACAATGAGCAGTTCTTC.

This chain uses TRBV24-1 with TRBJ2-1, with 13 bases identical to TRBD2. From germline, CDR1 is KGHDR and CDR2 SFDVKD. The CDR3 length is 18 residues. V gave up 4 bases and J gave up 0 bases; unmatched junction bases: 5. The CDR3 nucleotides are TGTGCCACCAGTGACCCCGGACTAGCGGGGGACTCCTACAATGAGCAGTTCTTC. Amino acid sequence: CATSDPGLAGDSYNEQFF.

The chain recombines TRBV6-1 with TRBJ2-2; the D gene is possibly TRBD1 (5 bases). Per the germline V gene, CDR1 is MNHNS and CDR2 is SASEGT. The V end was cut by 8 bases, the J end by 6 bases, with 16 bases between. The CDR3 is 14 residues long. The DNA of the CDR3 is TGTGCCAGCGGGGCCACGTTGGGGTCCGGGGAGCTGTTTTTT. It yields the protein CASGATLGSGELFF.

This clonotype was found many times. The chain carries TRBV4-1 and TRBJ2-5; possibly TRBD1 for D (5 bases). The CDR3 is 13 amino acids. Between the trimmed V and J ends, which lost 3 bases and 3 bases, there was a span of 8 bases. The germline gives CDR1 MGHRA, CDR2 YSYEKL. CDR3: CASSHPGKETQYF. CDR3 sequence (DNA): TGCGCCAGCAGCCACCCAGGGAAAGAGACCCAGTACTTC.

CDR3 sequence reads: CASSFQRGELFF. The CDR3 DNA reads TGTGCCAGCAGCTTCCAGCGGGGGGAGCTGTTTTTT. The rearrangement joins TRBV7-9 to TRBJ2-2; TRBD2 is a possible D gene (5 bases). The CDR3 length is 12 residues. V shed 3 bases and J shed 8 bases, with 7 bases lying between them. Per germline, CDR1 SEHNR and CDR2 FQNEAQ (reference sequence).

V gene TRBV15 combines with J gene TRBJ2-2; TRBD1 might be the D (6 bases). Germline CDR1 LNHNV, CDR2 YYDKDF (reference sequence). V was trimmed by 0 bases and J by 0 bases, leaving 14 bases between them. The CDR3 has 18 residues. CDR3: CATSRDLSGQTNTGELFF. The CDR3 region has the DNA TGTGCCACCAGCAGAGACCTCTCCGGACAGACGAACACCGGGGAGCTGTTTTTT. Filled out from reference TRBV15 and TRBJ2-2, the complete variable domain reads DAMVIQNPRYQVTQFGKPVTLSCSQTLNHNVMYWYQQKSSQAPKLLFHYYDKDFNNEADTPDNFQSRRPNTSFCFLDIRSPGLGDTAMYLCATSRDLSGQTNTGELFFGEGSRLTVL.

This chain joins TRBV12-3 or TRBV12-4 and TRBJ2-7; D is possibly TRBD1 (5 bases). With 1 base removed from V and 6 bases from J, the gap between germline ends came to 10 bases. This CDR3 contains 13 residues. CDR3 residues: CASSLEADSEQYF. The CDR3 nucleotides read TGTGCCAGCAGTTTAGAGGCAGACAGCGAGCAGTACTTC.

This clonotype was observed a few times. The chain is built from TRBV20-1 and TRBJ2-3; 8 positions match TRBD2. Germline-derived CDR1 and CDR2 are DFQATT and SNEGSKA (reference sequence). This CDR3 comprises 15 residues. The CDR3 DNA is TGCAGCGGGGGGGACCCCTCGCCCAGCACAGATACGCAGTATTTT. This sequence encodes CSGGDPSPSTDTQYF.

The rearrangement joins TRBV7-9 to TRBJ2-1; 8 bases are shared with TRBD2. The CDR3 has 15 residues. Trimming at V came to 7 bases and at J to 9 bases, leaving 14 bases not matched to a gene. Looked up from germline, CDR1 is SEHNR and CDR2 is FQNEAQ (reference sequence). The CDR3 DNA follows: TGTGCCAGCATCCTAGAACCGGGACTAGTGGGTGAGCAGTTCTTC. Translation gives CASILEPGLVGEQFF.

This clonotype was seen repeatedly, ten times or more. The V gene is TRBV27, the J gene TRBJ2-6; D ambiguous. CDR1 is MNHEY and CDR2 is SMNVEV in the germline V gene (reference sequence). Trimming left V 3 bases short and J 0 bases short, with 9 bases between. This CDR3 spans 16 amino acids. The CDR3 DNA follows: TGTGCCAGCAGTTTCTTCCGCAGCTCTGGGGCCAACGTCCTGACTTTC. Encoded protein: CASSFFRSSGANVLTF. Based on the CDR3 plus reference TRBV27 and TRBJ2-6, the full variable domain is EAQVTQNPRYLITVTGKKLTVTCSQNMNHEYMSWYRQDPGLGLRQIYYSMNVEVTDKGDVPEGYKVSRKEKRNFPLILESPSPNQTSLYFCASSFFRSSGANVLTFGAGSRLTVL.

The sample holds a few counts of this clonotype. CDR3 nucleotide sequence: TGTGCCAGCAGCCTCTCCCCAGGGACAGGGGAAAACATTCAGTACTTC. Translating it yields CASSLSPGTGENIQYF. The chain links TRBV5-4 to TRBJ2-4; TRBD1 agrees at 10 bases. CDR1 and CDR2 from the germline V gene are SGHNT and YYREEE (reference sequence). Germline trimming cut 4 bases from V and 5 bases from J; bases unmatched to any gene: 9. The CDR3 length is 16 residues.

This rearrangement joins TRBV15 to TRBJ1-1; D possibly corresponds to TRBD1 (5 bases). Germline CDR1 LNHNV, CDR2 YYDKDF (reference sequence). The CDR3 is made up of 15 amino acids. The ends were cut back, 2 bases at V and 5 bases at J, with 15 bases in the middle. CDR3 sequence: CATSRYGQGGTEAFF. The CDR3 bases are TGTGCCACCAGCAGATATGGGCAGGGTGGGACTGAAGCTTTCTTT.

The rearrangement links TRBV3-1 to TRBJ2-1, with a weak D call TRBD1 (6 bases). Germline V gene sequence: CDR1 LGHDT, CDR2 YNNKEL (reference sequence). The CDR3 is 14 residues long. The V and J ends lost 1 base and 5 bases respectively, with 9 bases between them. CDR3 residues: CASSQAQGNNEQFF. CDR3 bases: TGTGCCAGCAGCCAAGCCCAGGGGAACAATGAGCAGTTCTTC.

This clonotype turned up a few times. The V and J genes are TRBV2 and TRBJ2-1, with 13 bases lining up with TRBD2. V trimming: 5 bases; J trimming: 5 bases; junction bases outside the gene matches: 15. Germline V gene data show CDR1 as SNHLY and CDR2 as FYNNEI. The CDR3 is 19 amino acids. CDR3 coding DNA: TGTGCCAGCAGTCAAAACACTAGCGGGAGGGCCTGGGTGGACAATGAGCAGTTCTTC. Translating gives CASSQNTSGRAWVDNEQFF.

This clonotype occurred a few times. This chain uses TRBV20-1 with TRBJ2-2; a weak D match, TRBD2 (5 bases). The CDR3 sequence is 15 residues long. Trimming left V 2 bases short and J 5 bases short, with 15 bases between. Per the germline V gene, CDR1 is DFQATT and CDR2 is SNEGSKA (reference sequence). The CDR3 DNA follows: TGCAGTGCTAGACCTGGTCCCTCGGGGACCGGGGAGCTGTTTTTT. Residues: CSARPGPSGTGELFF.

This clonotype was seen many times. The chain links TRBV12-3 or TRBV12-4 to TRBJ1-2, with D possibly being TRBD1 (6 bases). CDR3 length equals 13 residues. V gave up 6 bases and J gave up 8 bases, with 16 bases separating them. For the CDR3, the DNA is TGTGCCAGCAGCCTCGACAGGATGGGCGGCTACACCTTC. It encodes CASSLDRMGGYTF.

This clonotype was observed at least ten times. The rearrangement joins TRBV11-3 to TRBJ1-1, with D unresolved. The germline gives CDR1 SGHNT, CDR2 YENEEA. V was clipped by 6 bases and J by 0 bases, with 14 bases between them. The CDR3 is made up of 15 amino acids. The CDR3 is CASSLYGVMNTEAFF. DNA for the CDR3: TGTGCCAGCAGTCTCTACGGGGTCATGAACACTGAAGCTTTCTTT.

This clonotype has ten or more counts. The chain carries TRBV5-1 and TRBJ1-1; D possibly corresponds to TRBD1 (5 bases). V lost 2 bases to trimming and J lost 0 bases, with 14 bases between them. The germline gives CDR1 SGHRS, CDR2 YFSETQ. The CDR3 runs 16 residues. CDR3: CASSLGTTSLNTEAFF. The CDR3, as DNA: TGCGCCAGCAGCTTAGGGACGACTAGTTTGAACACTGAAGCTTTCTTT.